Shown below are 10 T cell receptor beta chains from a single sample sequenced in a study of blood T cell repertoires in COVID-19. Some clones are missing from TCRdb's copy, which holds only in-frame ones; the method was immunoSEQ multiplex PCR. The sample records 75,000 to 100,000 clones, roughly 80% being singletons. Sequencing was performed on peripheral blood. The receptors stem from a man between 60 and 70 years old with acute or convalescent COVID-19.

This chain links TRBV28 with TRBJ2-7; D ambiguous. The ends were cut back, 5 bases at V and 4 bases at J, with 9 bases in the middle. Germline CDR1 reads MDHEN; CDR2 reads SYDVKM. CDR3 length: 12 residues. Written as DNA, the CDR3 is TGTGCCAGCAGTCCCCTCCCTTACGAGCAGTACTTC. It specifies CASSPLPYEQYF. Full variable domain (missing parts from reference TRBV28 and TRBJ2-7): DVKVTQSSRYLVKRTGEKVFLECVQDMDHENMFWYRQDPGLGLRLIYFSYDVKMKEKGDIPEGYSVSREKKERFSLILESASTNQTSMYLCASSPLPYEQYFGPGTRLTVT.

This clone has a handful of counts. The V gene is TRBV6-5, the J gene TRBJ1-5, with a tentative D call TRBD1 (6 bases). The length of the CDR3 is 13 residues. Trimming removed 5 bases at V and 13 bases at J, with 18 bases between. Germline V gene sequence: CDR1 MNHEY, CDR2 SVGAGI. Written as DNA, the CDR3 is TGTGCCAGCAGTAGAGCTACAGATGGGACACAGCATTTT. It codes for CASSRATDGTQHF.

The CDR3 DNA reads TGTGCCAGCAGCCGACAGGAAAACACTGAAGCTTTCTTT. It is translated as CASSRQENTEAFF. The chain is built from TRBV7-9 and TRBJ1-1, with TRBD1 as a possible D gene (6 bases). V lost 5 bases and J lost 2, with 9 bases in between. Germline V CDR1 and CDR2: SEHNR, FQNEAQ (reference sequence). This CDR3 comprises 13 residues.

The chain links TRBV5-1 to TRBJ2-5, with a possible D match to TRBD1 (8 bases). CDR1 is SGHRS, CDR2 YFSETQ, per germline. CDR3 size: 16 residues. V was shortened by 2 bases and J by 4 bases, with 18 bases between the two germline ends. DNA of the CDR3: TGCGCCAGCAGCTTAGGACAGGGAGGGCTCCCAGAGACCCAGTACTTC. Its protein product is CASSLGQGGLPETQYF.

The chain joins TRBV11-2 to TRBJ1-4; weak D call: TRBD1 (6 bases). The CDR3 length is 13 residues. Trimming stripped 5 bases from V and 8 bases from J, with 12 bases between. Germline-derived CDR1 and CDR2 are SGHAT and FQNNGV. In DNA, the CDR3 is TGTGCCAGCAGCCTACGACAGGCCGAAAAACTGTTTTTT. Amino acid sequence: CASSLRQAEKLFF.

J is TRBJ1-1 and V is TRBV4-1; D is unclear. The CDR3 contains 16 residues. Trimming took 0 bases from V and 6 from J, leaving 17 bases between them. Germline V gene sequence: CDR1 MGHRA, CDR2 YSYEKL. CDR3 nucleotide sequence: TGCGCCAGCAGCCAAGATCTTTCAGGTTTTATCTCTGAAGCTTTCTTT. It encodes CASSQDLSGFISEAFF.

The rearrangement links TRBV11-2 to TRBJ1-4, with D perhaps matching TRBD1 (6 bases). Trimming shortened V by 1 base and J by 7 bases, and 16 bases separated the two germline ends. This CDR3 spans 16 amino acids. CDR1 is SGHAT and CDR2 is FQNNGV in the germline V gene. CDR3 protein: CASSLVRTAESEKLFF. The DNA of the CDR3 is TGTGCCAGCAGCTTAGTTCGGACAGCCGAAAGTGAAAAACTGTTTTTT.

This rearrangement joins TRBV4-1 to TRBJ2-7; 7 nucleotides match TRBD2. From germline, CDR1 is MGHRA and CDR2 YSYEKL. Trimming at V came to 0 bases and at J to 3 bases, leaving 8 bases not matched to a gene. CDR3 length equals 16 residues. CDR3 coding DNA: TGCGCCAGCAGCCAAGAATCTTCGCGGGAGCGCTACGAGCAGTACTTC. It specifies CASSQESSRERYEQYF.

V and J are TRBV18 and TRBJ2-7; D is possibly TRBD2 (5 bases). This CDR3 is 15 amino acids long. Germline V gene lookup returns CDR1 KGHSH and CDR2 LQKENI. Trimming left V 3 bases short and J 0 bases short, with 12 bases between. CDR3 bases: TGTGCCAGCTCACCCCCGGAGGACCGCTCCTACGAGCAGTACTTC. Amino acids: CASSPPEDRSYEQYF.

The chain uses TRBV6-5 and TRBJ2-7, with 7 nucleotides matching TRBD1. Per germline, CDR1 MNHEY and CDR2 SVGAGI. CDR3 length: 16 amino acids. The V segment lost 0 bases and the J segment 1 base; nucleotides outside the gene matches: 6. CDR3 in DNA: TGTGCCAGCAGTTACTCGTGGACAGGCTCGTCCTACGAGCAGTACTTC. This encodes CASSYSWTGSSYEQYF.